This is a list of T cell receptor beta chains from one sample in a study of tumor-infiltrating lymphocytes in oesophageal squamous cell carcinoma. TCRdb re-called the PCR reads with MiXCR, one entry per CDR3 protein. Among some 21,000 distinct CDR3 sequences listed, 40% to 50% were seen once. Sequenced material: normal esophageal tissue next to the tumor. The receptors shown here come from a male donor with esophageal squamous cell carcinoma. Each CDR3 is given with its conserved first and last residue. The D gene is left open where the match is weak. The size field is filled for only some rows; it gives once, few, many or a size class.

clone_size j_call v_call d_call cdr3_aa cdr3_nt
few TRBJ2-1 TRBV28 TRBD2 CASSFGGDEQFF TGTGCCAGCAGTTTTGGGGGGGACGAGCAGTTCTTC
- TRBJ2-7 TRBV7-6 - CASSTGHYEQYF TGTGCCAGCAGCACGGGCCACTACGAGCAGTACTTC
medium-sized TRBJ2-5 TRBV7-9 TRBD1 CASSSRDRGTQETQYF TGTGCCAGCAGCTCCCGGGACAGGGGAACCCAAGAGACCCAGTACTTC
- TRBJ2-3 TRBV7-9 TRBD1 CASSFGQGGADTQYF TGTGCCAGCAGCTTTGGACAGGGAGGTGCAGATACGCAGTATTTT
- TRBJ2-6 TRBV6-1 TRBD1 CASSHWTGHSGANVLTF TGTGCCAGCAGCCACTGGACAGGCCACTCTGGGGCCAACGTCCTGACTTTC
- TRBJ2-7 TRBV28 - CASSPGLVGSYEQYF TGTGCCAGCAGCCCAGGTCTGGTCGGATCCTACGAGCAGTACTTC
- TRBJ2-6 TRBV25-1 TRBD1 CASSKTGGGANVLTF TGTGCCAGCAGCAAGACAGGGGGCGGGGCCAACGTCCTGACTTTC
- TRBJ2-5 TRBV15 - CATSRDRGGGETQYF TGTGCCACCAGCAGAGATCGTGGAGGGGGGGAGACCCAGTACTTC
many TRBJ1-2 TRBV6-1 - CASSPLTGRFGGAAGYTF TGTGCCAGCAGTCCCCTTACAGGGAGGTTTGGGGGAGCGGCAGGCTACACCTTC
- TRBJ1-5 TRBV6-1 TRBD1 CASSVDRGNVVNQPQHF TGTGCCAGCAGCGTGGACAGGGGTAATGTTGTCAATCAGCCCCAGCATTTT
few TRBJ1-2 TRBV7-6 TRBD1 CASSTGVGGYTF TGTGCCAGCAGCACAGGGGTCGGGGGCTACACCTTC
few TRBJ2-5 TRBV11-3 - CASSFDGGTQYF TGTGCCAGCAGCTTCGACGGCGGGACCCAGTACTTC
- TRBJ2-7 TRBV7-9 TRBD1 CASSLRQGGSYEQYF TGTGCCAGCAGCCTCCGACAGGGGGGCTCCTACGAGCAGTACTTC
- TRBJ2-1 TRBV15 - CATSRVQRDNEQFF TGTGCCACCAGCAGGGTTCAGCGGGACAATGAGCAGTTCTTC
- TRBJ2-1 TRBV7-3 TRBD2 CASSQTSGRAWGNEQFF TGTGCCAGCAGCCAGACTAGCGGGAGGGCCTGGGGCAATGAGCAGTTCTTC
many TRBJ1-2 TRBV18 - CASSLGSEGYTF TGTGCCAGCTCACTCGGGTCTGAAGGCTACACCTTC
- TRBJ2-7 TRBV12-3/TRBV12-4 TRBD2 CASSRGLFGEQYF TGTGCCAGCAGCCGGGGACTATTTGGGGAGCAGTACTTC
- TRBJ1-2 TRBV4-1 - CASSLTRGFDYGYTF TGCGCCAGCAGCCTAACGAGGGGGTTTGACTATGGCTACACCTTC
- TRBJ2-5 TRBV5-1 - CASSFGQQGLETQYF TGCGCCAGCAGCTTTGGCCAACAGGGTTTGGAGACCCAGTACTTC
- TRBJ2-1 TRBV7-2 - CASSLVPESSYEQYF TGTGCCAGCAGCTTAGTGCCCGAAAGCTCCTACGAGCAGTACTTT
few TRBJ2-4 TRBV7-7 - CASSLSEWGGGKNIQYF TGTGCCAGCAGCCTTTCCGAGTGGGGGGGCGGCAAAAACATTCAGTACTTC
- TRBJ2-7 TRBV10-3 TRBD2 CAMGEGLSYEQYF TGTGCCATGGGGGAGGGGCTCTCCTACGAGCAGTACTTC